This T cell receptor beta chain is drawn from a study of cytomegalovirus exposure and HLA in healthy donors. Germline lookup yields CDR1 KGHSH and CDR2 LQKENI. CDR3 length: 13 residues. V was clipped by 6 bases and J by 0 bases, with 6 bases between them. Researchers ran the PCR with 60 Vbeta and 13 Jbeta primers. The assay was immunoSEQ multiplex PCR, and TCRdb's table has in-frame clones only and misses some. The sample includes more than 150,000 clones, 82% of them seen just once. The chain carries TRBV18 and TRBJ1-5, with D possibly being TRBD1 (5 bases). Material for sequencing was PBMCs. The TCR was taken from a woman between 18 and 30 years old in good health and CMV-seronegative. CDR3 loop: CASSGGSNQPQHF. CDR3 bases: TGTGCCAGCTCGGGGGGTAGCAATCAGCCCCAGCATTTT.